This T cell receptor beta chain came from a study of control samples from healthy donors and cancer patients. Profiled with immunoSEQ multiplex PCR; TCRdb holds only in-frame clones, not every one. This table has approximately 70,000 clones, roughly 86% appearing once. In its sample, this clone ranks as medium-sized. The CDR3 runs 16 residues. Trimming removed 6 bases at V and 3 bases at J, with 18 bases between. Germline V gives CDR1 SGHRS, CDR2 YFSETQ. The source of this sequence is a man between 60 and 75 years old with lung cancer. The sample taken for sequencing was PBMCs. The chain employs TRBV5-1 and TRBJ2-2, with D possibly matching TRBD2 (7 bases). The CDR3, as DNA: TGCGCCAGCACCTGGCGGGGGCTGGGGTACACCGGGGAGCTGTTTTTT. It yields the protein CASTWRGLGYTGELFF.